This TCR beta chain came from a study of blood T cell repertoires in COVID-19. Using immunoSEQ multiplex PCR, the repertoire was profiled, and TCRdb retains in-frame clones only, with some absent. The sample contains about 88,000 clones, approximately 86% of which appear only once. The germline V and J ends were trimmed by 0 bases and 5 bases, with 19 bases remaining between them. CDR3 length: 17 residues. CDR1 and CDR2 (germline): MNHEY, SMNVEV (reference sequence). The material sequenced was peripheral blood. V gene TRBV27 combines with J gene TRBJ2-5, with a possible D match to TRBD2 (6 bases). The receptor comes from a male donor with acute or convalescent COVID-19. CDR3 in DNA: TGTGCCAGCAGTTTATCGTTAATTCCGCGGGGTGGTGAGACCCAGTACTTC. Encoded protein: CASSLSLIPRGGETQYF.